Described below is a single T cell receptor beta chain sequence and its context. Antigen specificity is unknown. This sample was included in a study of siplizumab effects on memory and regulatory T cells. Broader study findings: Siplizumab significantly brought down the alloreactive sequences that trace back to unstimulated CD4+ memory cells.

Generated by immunoSEQ multiplex PCR, the TCRdb table keeps only in-frame clones and is missing some. This sample has 45,000 to 60,000 clones, with roughly 87% found just once. The sequenced material came from naive CD8+ T cells sorted from blood. The receptor's source is a human donor in good health.

In DNA form, the CDR3 reads TGTGCCAGCGGACCGGTGTATGAGCAGTTCTTC. Residues: CASGPVYEQFF. V usage is TRBV7-6 and J usage is TRBJ2-1, with D uncertain. There are 11 residues in the CDR3. With 8 bases removed from V and 8 bases from J, the gap between germline ends came to 10 bases. Germline values: CDR1 SGHVS, CDR2 FNYEAQ.